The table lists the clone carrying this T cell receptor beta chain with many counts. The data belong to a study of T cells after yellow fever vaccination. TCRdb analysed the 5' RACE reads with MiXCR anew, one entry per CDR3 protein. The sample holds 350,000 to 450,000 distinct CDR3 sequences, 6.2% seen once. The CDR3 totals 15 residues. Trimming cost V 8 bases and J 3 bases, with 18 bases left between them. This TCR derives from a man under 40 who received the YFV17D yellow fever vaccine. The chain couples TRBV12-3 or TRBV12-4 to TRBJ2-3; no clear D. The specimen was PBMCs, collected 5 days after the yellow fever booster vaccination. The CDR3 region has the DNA TGTGCCAGCGCCCAATTCGGACGAGGAACAGATACGCAGTATTTT. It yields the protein CASAQFGRGTDTQYF.